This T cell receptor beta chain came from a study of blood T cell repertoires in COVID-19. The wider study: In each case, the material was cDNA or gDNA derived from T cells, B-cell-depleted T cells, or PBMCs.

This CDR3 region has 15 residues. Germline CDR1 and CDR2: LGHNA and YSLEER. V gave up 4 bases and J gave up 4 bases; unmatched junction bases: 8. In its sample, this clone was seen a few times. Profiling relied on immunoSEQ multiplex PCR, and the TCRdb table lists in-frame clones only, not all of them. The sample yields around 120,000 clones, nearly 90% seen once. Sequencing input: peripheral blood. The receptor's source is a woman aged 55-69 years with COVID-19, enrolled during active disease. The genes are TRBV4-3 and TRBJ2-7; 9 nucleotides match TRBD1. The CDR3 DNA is TGCGCCAGCAGCCCTCAGGGACAGGGTCTATACGAGCAGTACTTC. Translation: CASSPQGQGLYEQYF.